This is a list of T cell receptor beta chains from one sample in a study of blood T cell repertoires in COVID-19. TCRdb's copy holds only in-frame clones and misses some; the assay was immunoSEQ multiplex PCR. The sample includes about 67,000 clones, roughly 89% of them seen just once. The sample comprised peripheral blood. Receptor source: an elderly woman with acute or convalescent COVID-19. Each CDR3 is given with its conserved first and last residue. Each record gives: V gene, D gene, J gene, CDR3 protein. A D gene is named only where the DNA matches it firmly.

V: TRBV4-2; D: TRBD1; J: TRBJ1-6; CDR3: CASSPAGTEDSPLHF
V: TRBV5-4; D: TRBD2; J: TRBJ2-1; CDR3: CASSQGVAGGQTKQFF
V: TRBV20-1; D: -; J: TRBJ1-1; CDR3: CSASMAVMGAEAFF
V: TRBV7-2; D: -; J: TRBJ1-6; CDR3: CASSSTDGTPLHF
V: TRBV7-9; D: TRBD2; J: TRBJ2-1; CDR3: CASSLEASGIYEQFF
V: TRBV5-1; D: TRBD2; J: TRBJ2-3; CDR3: CASRPSGGRTDTQYF
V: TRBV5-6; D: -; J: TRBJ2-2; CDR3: CASSWGRRFANTGELFF
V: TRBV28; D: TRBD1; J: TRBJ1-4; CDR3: CASGFGTGKKLFF
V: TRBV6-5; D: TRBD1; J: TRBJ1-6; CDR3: CASSYEAGGHSPLHF
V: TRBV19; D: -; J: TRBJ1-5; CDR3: CASNDRVAQHF
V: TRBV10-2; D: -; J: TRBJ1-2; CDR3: CASSQGGYGYTF
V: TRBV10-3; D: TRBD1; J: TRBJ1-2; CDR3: CAIRKTTGSGTHGYTF
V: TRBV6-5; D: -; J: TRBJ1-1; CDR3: CATTYLLIAFF
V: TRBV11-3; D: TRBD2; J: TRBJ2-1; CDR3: CASSLDAGGHLNNEQFF
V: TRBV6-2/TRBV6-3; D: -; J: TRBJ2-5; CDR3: CASSWGHPGETQYF
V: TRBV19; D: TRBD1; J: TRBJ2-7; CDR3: CASSTRRRGQGRWGDEQYF
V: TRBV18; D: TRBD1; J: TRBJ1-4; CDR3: CASSVDRVGRGVTNEKLFF
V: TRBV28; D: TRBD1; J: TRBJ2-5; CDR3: CASSAHPGTGGFFRYF
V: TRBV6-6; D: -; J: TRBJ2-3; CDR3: CASTRADTQYF
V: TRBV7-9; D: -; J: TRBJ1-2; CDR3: CASSREDYTF
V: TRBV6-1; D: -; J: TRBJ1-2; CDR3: CASSEALRVWYGYTF
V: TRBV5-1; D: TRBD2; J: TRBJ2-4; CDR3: CASSSGLAGSKNIQYF
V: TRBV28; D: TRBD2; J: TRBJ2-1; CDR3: CASTLTSGRLEQFF
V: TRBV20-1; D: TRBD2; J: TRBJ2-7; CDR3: CSASEASGRSEQYF
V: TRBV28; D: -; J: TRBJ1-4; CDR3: CASSFRGPNEKLFF